This TCR beta chain came from a study of Graves' ophthalmopathy and Graves' hyperthyroidism. Germline assignment: CDR1 MNHNS and CDR2 SASEGT. V gave up 8 bases and J gave up 2 bases, with 12 bases separating them. This CDR3 has 13 residues. The TCR beta CDR3 regions underwent amplification from RNA transcripts. HTBI primers were used in a first-round RT-PCR, which preceded a second-round multiplex PCR. TCRdb used MiXCR to reprocess the multiplex PCR reads, holding one entry per CDR3 protein. This sample yields about 210,000 distinct CDR3 sequences, of which around 30% are seen a single time; 9.1% belongs to the top ten.

The sequenced sample was peripheral blood. The source is a man between 45 and 60 years old with Graves' ophthalmopathy. The V and J genes are TRBV6-1 and TRBJ1-2, with D possibly matching TRBD1 (6 bases). The CDR3 nucleotides are TGTGCCAGCCGACCGGGACACAACTATGGCTACACCTTC. Translated, it gives CASRPGHNYGYTF.